What follows are 30 T cell receptor beta chains derived from one specimen sequenced in a study of blood T cell repertoires in COVID-19. Method: immunoSEQ multiplex PCR; TCRdb's copy keeps in-frame clones and lacks some. This sample has around 42,000 clones, with 86% found just once. Sequenced sample: peripheral blood. These receptors all stem from an older man with acute or convalescent COVID-19.

This clone was recorded only once. The chain joins TRBV30 to TRBJ2-3, with 7 bases fitting TRBD2. The CDR3 contains 18 residues. The V gene's germline CDR1 is GTSNPN and CDR2 SVGIG (reference sequence). J gave up 0 bases and V 0 bases, and 12 bases lay outside the gene matches. The CDR3 sequence is CAWSVLGRLAVSTDTQYF. The CDR3 DNA sequence: TGTGCCTGGAGTGTACTGGGAAGGCTAGCGGTTAGCACAGATACGCAGTATTTT.

This chain uses TRBV6-6 with TRBJ1-1, with D hard to call. With 2 bases removed from V and 5 bases from J, the gap between germline ends came to 12 bases. The CDR3 totals 14 residues. Germline lookup yields CDR1 MNHNY and CDR2 SVGAGI (reference sequence). The CDR3 region is CASSYEGRRTEAFF. CDR3 bases: TGTGCCAGCAGTTACGAAGGGAGACGAACTGAAGCTTTCTTT.

The chain couples TRBV9 to TRBJ2-1; 7 bases fit TRBD1. V was clipped by 3 bases and J by 6 bases; unmatched bases: 12. The CDR3 is 16 residues long. Germline V gene data show CDR1 as SGDLS and CDR2 as YYNGEE. CDR3 coding DNA: TGTGCCAGCAGCGCCCGGGGACAGATAAGGTCCAATGAGCAGTTCTTC. Translation gives CASSARGQIRSNEQFF.

The table lists this clone with a count of one. The chain links TRBV5-8 to TRBJ2-3, with D tentatively TRBD2 (6 bases). The CDR3 sequence is 13 residues long. Between the trimmed V and J ends, which lost 6 bases and 9 bases, there was a span of 17 bases. Germline V gene sequence: CDR1 SGHTS, CDR2 YDEGEE. The DNA of the CDR3 is TGTGCCAGCACCCAGTCCAGGGCGGGGACGCAGTATTTT. It specifies CASTQSRAGTQYF.

The chain links TRBV30 to TRBJ2-2; no definite D call. Germline-derived CDR1 and CDR2 are GTSNPN and SVGIG (reference sequence). Trimming cost V 7 bases and J 4 bases, with 13 bases left between them. The CDR3 contains 13 residues. CDR3 sequence reads: CASAQDSTGELFF. The CDR3 DNA is TGTGCCTCAGCCCAGGATTCCACCGGGGAGCTGTTTTTT.

This rearrangement joins TRBV7-8 to TRBJ2-2, with 9 bases matching TRBD1. Germline V gene sequence: CDR1 SGHVS, CDR2 FQNEAQ. The V segment lost 2 bases and the J segment 3 bases; nucleotides outside the gene matches: 7. The CDR3 spans 17 residues. The CDR3 spells CASSLFWDRDDTGELFF. Here the CDR3 DNA reads TGTGCCAGCAGCTTATTTTGGGACAGGGACGACACCGGGGAGCTGTTTTTT.

The chain recombines TRBV18 with TRBJ1-1; possible D gene TRBD1, 6 bases. Germline CDR1 reads KGHSH; CDR2 reads LQKENI. The length of the CDR3 is 16 residues. The V end was cut by 3 bases, the J end by 3 bases, with 17 bases between. CDR3 in amino acids: CASSPQTGIWDTEAFF. The CDR3 DNA is TGTGCCAGCTCACCCCAAACAGGGATCTGGGACACTGAAGCTTTCTTT.

The chain is built from TRBV25-1 and TRBJ2-7; no definite D call. The CDR3 contains 11 residues. V shed 5 bases and J shed 3 bases, with 5 bases lying between them. The germline V gene encodes CDR1 MGHDK and CDR2 SYGVNS. CDR3 amino acids: CASSLSYEQYF. CDR3 sequence (DNA): TGTGCCAGCAGTTTGAGCTACGAGCAGTACTTC.

V usage is TRBV7-8 and J usage is TRBJ2-2; 8 bases are a match to TRBD2. J lost 4 bases, V lost 0 bases, and 4 bases had no gene match. CDR1 is SGHVS and CDR2 is FQNEAQ in the germline V gene. The CDR3 contains 16 residues. CDR3 amino acids: CASSLAGGGTTGELFF. The CDR3 DNA is TGTGCCAGCAGCTTAGCTGGCGGGGGGACCACCGGGGAGCTGTTTTTT.

CDR3 sequence: CASSSDRGRRTGELFF. CDR3 bases: TGTGCCAGCAGCTCCGACAGGGGGCGCCGCACCGGGGAGCTGTTTTTT. V gene TRBV7-2 combines with J gene TRBJ2-2; 10 positions agree with TRBD1. Unmatched junction bases numbered 6, after V lost 4 bases and J lost 4 bases. This CDR3 has 16 amino acids. Germline V gene data show CDR1 as SGHTA and CDR2 as FQGNSA.

This sequence joins TRBV7-2 and TRBJ1-2, with D maybe TRBD1 (6 bases). Germline CDR1 SGHTA, CDR2 FQGNSA. Trimming left V 5 bases short and J 4 bases short, with 14 bases between. CDR3 size: 14 residues. The CDR3: CASSARQDLYGYTF. Here the CDR3 DNA reads TGTGCCAGCAGCGCCCGACAGGATCTCTATGGCTACACCTTC.

V usage is TRBV10-3 and J usage is TRBJ2-1; 12 positions agree with TRBD1. CDR1 is ENHRY, CDR2 SYGVKD, per germline. The CDR3 is made up of 15 amino acids. Trimming removed 5 bases from V and 9 bases from J; junction bases left unmatched: 8. CDR3 DNA: TGTGCCATCAGTTCAACCGGGACAGGGGGCGGTGAGCAGTTCTTC. This codes for CAISSTGTGGGEQFF.

This chain uses TRBV30 with TRBJ1-2; TRBD1 agrees at 11 bases. With 3 bases clipped from V and 5 bases from J, the junction kept 2 bases outside the gene matches. The germline gives CDR1 GTSNPN, CDR2 SVGIG (reference sequence). This CDR3 comprises 13 residues. The CDR3 bases are TGTGCCTGGAGCGGACAGGGGGCATATGGCTACACCTTC. This codes for CAWSGQGAYGYTF.

The J gene is TRBJ2-7, the V gene TRBV9; 7 nucleotides line up with TRBD1. Germline V gene lookup returns CDR1 SGDLS and CDR2 YYNGEE. Trimming cost V 3 bases and J 2 bases; bases outside gene matches: 8. This CDR3 comprises 15 residues. CDR3 in DNA: TGTGCCAGCAGCGCCCCAGGGACAGAAGCCTACGAGCAGTACTTC. It specifies CASSAPGTEAYEQYF.

The rearrangement joins TRBV25-1 to TRBJ2-7; 10 nucleotides align to TRBD2. The CDR3 has 15 amino acids. V lost 4 bases, J lost 0 bases, and 3 bases stayed unmatched. Germline CDR1 is MGHDK and CDR2 is SYGVNS. This CDR3 reads CASSVTSGFSYEQYF. For the CDR3, the DNA is TGTGCCAGCAGTGTGACTAGCGGGTTCTCCTACGAGCAGTACTTC.

The V and J genes are TRBV6-2 or TRBV6-3 and TRBJ1-5; tentatively, D is TRBD1 (5 bases). CDR1 and CDR2 (germline): MNHEY, SVGEGT. Between the trimmed V and J ends, which lost 6 bases and 5 bases, there was a span of 17 bases. CDR3 length: 15 amino acids. The chain's CDR3 is CASSSPGGRYQPQHF. CDR3 coding DNA: TGTGCCAGCAGCTCTCCCGGGGGAAGGTATCAGCCCCAGCATTTT.

The rearrangement joins TRBV19 to TRBJ2-7, with 10 bases identical to TRBD2. Trimming cost V 6 bases and J 0 bases; bases outside gene matches: 2. Germline-derived CDR1 and CDR2 are LNHDA and SQIVND (reference sequence). This CDR3 comprises 14 residues. The chain's CDR3 is CASRTSGPSYEQYF. DNA of the CDR3: TGTGCCAGTAGGACTAGCGGGCCCTCCTACGAGCAGTACTTC.

CDR3 in amino acids: CASSFFARTKGQGPSSYNSPLHF. DNA of the CDR3: TGTGCCAGCAGTTTTTTCGCCCGCACTAAGGGACAGGGGCCAAGCTCCTATAATTCACCCCTCCACTTT. The chain joins TRBV27 to TRBJ1-6, with 10 bases identical to TRBD1. The CDR3 contains 23 residues. Losses at the gene ends were 3 bases for V and 0 bases for J; bases not matched to a gene: 20. Germline values: CDR1 MNHEY, CDR2 SMNVEV (reference sequence).

V is TRBV6-5 and J is TRBJ1-6; a weak D match, TRBD1 (5 bases). The V gene lost 6 bases and the J gene lost 6 bases, with 15 bases spanning the gap. This CDR3 has 15 residues. Germline V gene data show CDR1 as MNHEY and CDR2 as SVGAGI. The chain's CDR3 is CASRTTRELNSPLHF. The CDR3 DNA sequence: TGTGCCAGCAGAACTACCAGGGAACTTAATTCACCCCTCCACTTT.

The rearrangement uses TRBV19 and TRBJ1-5; possible D gene TRBD1, 5 bases. V was clipped by 8 bases and J by 6 bases, with 20 bases between them. Germline lookup yields CDR1 LNHDA and CDR2 SQIVND (reference sequence). This CDR3 comprises 15 residues. The CDR3 loop is CASVPPGLPSQPQHF. The CDR3 DNA reads TGTGCCAGTGTCCCCCCGGGACTCCCGAGTCAGCCCCAGCATTTT.

This clone showed up just a few times. The chain's CDR3 is CASKGMGYGYTF. CDR3 in DNA: TGTGCCAGCAAGGGGATGGGATATGGCTACACCTTC. The chain is built from TRBV7-9 and TRBJ1-2; possibly TRBD1 for D (5 bases). The V gene lost 7 bases and the J gene lost 5 bases, with 11 bases spanning the gap. Germline V CDR1 and CDR2: SEHNR, FQNEAQ (reference sequence). The length of the CDR3 is 12 residues.

The chain uses TRBV5-5 and TRBJ1-4; the match to TRBD1 covers 7 bases. CDR1 and CDR2 from the germline V gene are SGHKS and YYEKEE (reference sequence). This CDR3 has 13 amino acids. V was clipped by 7 bases and J by 4 bases; unmatched bases: 4. The CDR3 reads CASQDRVNEKLFF. The CDR3 region has the DNA TGTGCCAGCCAAGACAGGGTTAATGAAAAACTGTTTTTT.

The J gene is TRBJ1-5, the V gene TRBV10-2; 7 bases line up with TRBD1. Germline V gene lookup returns CDR1 WSHSY and CDR2 SAAADI. The CDR3 has 12 residues. The junction had 3 bases not matched to a gene; V was cut back by 6 bases and J by 7 bases. This chain's CDR3 is CASSLQGQPQHF. In nucleotides, the CDR3 is TGCGCCAGCAGCCTACAGGGGCAGCCCCAGCATTTT.

This clone is a singleton in its sample. J is TRBJ1-3 and V is TRBV2; possibly TRBD1 for D (6 bases). CDR3 size: 15 residues. The V and J ends lost 5 bases and 4 bases respectively, with 15 bases between them. Germline CDR1 SNHLY, CDR2 FYNNEI. CDR3: CASSYPRGVGNTIYF. The CDR3 nucleotides are TGTGCCAGCAGTTACCCCAGGGGAGTGGGAAACACCATATATTTT. Looking up the rest from reference TRBV2 and TRBJ1-3 gives the full variable domain: EPEVTQTPSHQVTQMGQEVILRCVPISNHLYFYWYRQILGQKVEFLVSFYNNEISEKSEIFDDQFSVERPDGSNFTLKIRSTKLEDSAMYFCASSYPRGVGNTIYFGEGSWLTVV.

The chain combines TRBV18 with TRBJ2-3, with 14 bases aligning to TRBD2. The germline gives CDR1 KGHSH, CDR2 LQKENI. This CDR3 contains 17 residues. V lost 3 bases to trimming and J lost 2 bases; unmatched junction nucleotides: 4. CDR3 residues: CASSPGLAGVNTDTQYF. The CDR3 bases are TGTGCCAGCTCACCGGGACTAGCGGGGGTTAACACAGATACGCAGTATTTT.

On this clone: The junction differs from germline at one of its ends, possibly a read error. The chain employs TRBV30 and TRBJ2-5; 10 bases map to TRBD2. Germline CDR1 reads GTSNPN; CDR2 reads SVGIG (reference sequence). The CDR3 runs 14 residues. CDR3 nucleotides: TGTGCCTGGGGTGTGGGACTAGCGTCGGAGACCCAGTACTTC. Its protein is CAWGVGLASETQYF.

This clone came up once. This sequence joins TRBV7-9 and TRBJ2-3, with D uncertain. The V and J ends lost 3 bases and 4 bases respectively, with 11 bases between them. CDR1 is SEHNR and CDR2 is FQNEAQ in the germline V gene (reference sequence). The CDR3 runs to 14 residues. CDR3 DNA sequence: TGTGCCAGCAGCTTTGGCCCCCTCCCAGATACGCAGTATTTT. Amino acid sequence: CASSFGPLPDTQYF.

CDR3: CASSPGQGRVTF. The CDR3 nucleotides read TGTGCCAGCAGCCCGGGACAGGGACGGGTCACCTTC. V gene TRBV11-1 combines with J gene TRBJ1-2; TRBD1 matches 9 bases. V was clipped by 5 bases and J by 13 bases; unmatched bases: 8. CDR1 is SGHAT, CDR2 FQDESV, per germline (reference sequence). This CDR3 has 12 residues.

The chain joins TRBV5-5 to TRBJ2-7; possibly TRBD1 for D (6 bases). CDR1 SGHKS and CDR2 YYEKEE come from the germline V gene (reference sequence). The CDR3 length is 15 residues. V was cut by 2 bases and J by 0 bases, with 12 bases left in between. CDR3 nucleotides: TGTGCCAGCAGCTTACAGGGAGCTCGCTCCTACGAGCAGTACTTC. Its protein is CASSLQGARSYEQYF.

The gene calls are TRBV11-2 and TRBJ2-5; D uncertain. V was clipped by 5 bases and J by 5 bases, with 9 bases between them. The CDR3 sequence is 12 residues long. Germline assignment: CDR1 SGHAT and CDR2 FQNNGV. CDR3 DNA sequence: TGTGCCAGCAGCCCAATTTTGGAGACCCAGTACTTC. It specifies CASSPILETQYF.